The table lists the clone carrying this T cell receptor beta chain with a count of one. Residents of 24 US areas, aged about 18 to 95 years, made up the participants. This entry is derived from a study of blood T cell repertoires in COVID-19. Original data processing: Quantification of nucleated cells was approximated via reference gene primer amplification. Some clones are missing from TCRdb's copy, which holds only in-frame ones; the method was immunoSEQ multiplex PCR. That table furnishes V, J and clone size, whereas the DNA furnished D and trimming. The table shows 200,000 to 250,000 clones, with 83% occurring only once. The source of this sequence is a woman aged 45 to 65 who had been exposed to COVID-19. The sample consisted of PBMCs or T cells enriched from blood (not recorded which).

As DNA, the CDR3 is TGTGCCAGCTCACTAGACGGGGGAGAGACCCAGTACTTC. Its translation: CASSLDGGETQYF. This chain uses TRBV18 with TRBJ2-5, with D tentatively TRBD2 (6 bases). The CDR3 contains 13 residues. Germline V gives CDR1 KGHSH, CDR2 LQKENI. V gave up 4 bases and J gave up 4 bases, with 10 bases separating them. Filled out from reference TRBV18 and TRBJ2-5, the complete variable domain reads NAGVMQNPRHLVRRRGQEARLRCSPMKGHSHVYWYRQLPEEGLKFMVYLQKENIIDESGMPKERFSAEFPKEGPSILRIQQVVRGDSAAYFCASSLDGGETQYFGPGTRLLVL.